The 24 T cell receptor beta chains below come from one sample, sequenced in a study of shared clonotypes between healthy human individuals. TCRdb's copy holds only in-frame clones and misses some; the assay was immunoSEQ multiplex PCR. This table has 2 million to 2.5 million clones, approximately 93% appearing once. Source material: naive CD4+ T cells from PBMCs. Subset denoted: CD45RA+ positively selected. The receptors here all came from a man aged 18-30 years in good health. Some clones in this sample may be carry-over from other donors' samples.

This clone occurred once. The chain uses TRBV2 and TRBJ2-3; TRBD2 is a possible D gene (6 bases). From germline, CDR1 is SNHLY and CDR2 FYNNEI. Trimming took off 7 bases at V and 3 bases at J, with 11 bases between the two ends. This CDR3 region has 13 residues. The CDR3 reads CASILGRTDTQYF. DNA of the CDR3: TGTGCCAGCATTCTCGGGAGAACAGATACGCAGTATTTT. The full variable domain, its missing parts supplied by reference TRBV2 and TRBJ2-3, is EPEVTQTPSHQVTQMGQEVILRCVPISNHLYFYWYRQILGQKVEFLVSFYNNEISEKSEIFDDQFSVERPDGSNFTLKIRSTKLEDSAMYFCASILGRTDTQYFGPGTRLTVL.

In its sample, this clone was seen once. Other DNA variants within this sample encode the same CDR3. The chain combines TRBV28 with TRBJ2-3; no clear D gene. The CDR3 loop spans 11 amino acids. From germline, CDR1 is MDHEN and CDR2 SYDVKM. The V gene lost 4 bases and the J gene lost 6 bases, with 5 bases spanning the gap. CDR3 DNA sequence: TGTGCCAGCAGTTCGGCGGATACGCAGTATTTT. Translation gives CASSSADTQYF.

V is TRBV28 and J is TRBJ2-1; possibly TRBD1 for D (5 bases). This CDR3 has 16 residues. Germline V CDR1 and CDR2: MDHEN, SYDVKM. V shed 6 bases and J shed 11 bases, with 26 bases lying between them. CDR3 DNA sequence: TGTGCCAGCAGCCCCCCTCCCGGCGTAGGGGCTTTTAAGCAGTTCTTC. Translating gives CASSPPPGVGAFKQFF.

This rearrangement joins TRBV7-3 to TRBJ2-1; D is perhaps TRBD2 (6 bases). This CDR3 is built from 13 residues. V lost 6 bases and J lost 11, with 17 bases in between. Germline values: CDR1 SGHTA, CDR2 FQGTGA. This CDR3 is CASRLATSGQQFF. The CDR3 DNA reads as TGTGCCAGCAGGCTAGCGACCTCGGGGCAGCAGTTCTTC.

This chain connects TRBV25-1 to TRBJ2-1; perhaps TRBD2 as D (6 bases). This CDR3 is built from 15 residues. Trimming removed 2 bases at V and 3 bases at J, with 11 bases between. Germline CDR1 is MGHDK and CDR2 is SYGVNS. The CDR3 DNA reads TGTGCCAGCAGTGAAGCGGGACGGAACTACAATGAGCAGTTCTTC. This encodes CASSEAGRNYNEQFF.

In this sample, this clone turned up once. The genes are TRBV6-6 and TRBJ2-3, with D hard to call. Between the trimmed V and J ends, which lost 1 base and 6 bases, there was a span of 8 bases. Germline CDR1 is MNHNY and CDR2 is SVGAGI (reference sequence). CDR3 length: 13 amino acids. CDR3 in amino acids: CASSYYPTDTQYF. CDR3 in DNA: TGTGCCAGCAGTTACTACCCGACTGATACGCAGTATTTT.

The rearrangement joins TRBV25-1 to TRBJ1-1; D unresolved. The CDR3 extends over 15 amino acids. Germline CDR1 reads MGHDK; CDR2 reads SYGVNS. Trimming took off 3 bases at V and 0 bases at J, with 11 bases between the two ends. This CDR3 reads CASSDSTDMNTEAFF. CDR3 bases: TGTGCCAGCAGTGATAGCACAGATATGAACACTGAAGCTTTCTTT.

The chain couples TRBV7-9 to TRBJ1-2; 9 positions agree with TRBD1. With 5 bases clipped from V and 5 bases from J, the junction kept 9 bases outside the gene matches. The germline V gene encodes CDR1 SEHNR and CDR2 FQNEAQ (reference sequence). The CDR3 is 15 residues long. The CDR3 DNA is TGTGCCAGCAGCGAATGGGACAGGGAGGAGTATGGCTACACCTTC. This sequence encodes CASSEWDREEYGYTF.

This clone was found a few times. V is TRBV27 and J is TRBJ2-2; a possible D gene is TRBD1 (6 bases). Germline loops: CDR1 MNHEY, CDR2 SMNVEV (reference sequence). CDR3 length equals 13 residues. V was trimmed by 5 bases and J by 6 bases, leaving 10 bases between them. CDR3 loop: CASSPWGPGELFF. The DNA for the CDR3 is TGTGCCAGCAGTCCCTGGGGGCCCGGGGAGCTGTTTTTT.

The rearrangement uses TRBV11-2 and TRBJ2-7; 11 positions agree with TRBD2. J gave up 4 bases and V 6 bases, and 11 bases lay outside the gene matches. This CDR3 is 16 amino acids long. Germline CDR1 and CDR2: SGHAT and FQNNGV. As DNA, the CDR3 is TGTGCCAGCAGTTATTCTAGCGGGAGGCCCGGTTACGAGCAGTACTTC. This sequence encodes CASSYSSGRPGYEQYF.

This chain uses TRBV30 with TRBJ1-3; TRBD1 is a possible D gene (6 bases). The CDR3 contains 15 residues. The ends were cut back, 2 bases at V and 0 bases at J, with 11 bases in the middle. Germline V gene sequence: CDR1 GTSNPN, CDR2 SVGIG (reference sequence). The CDR3 here is CAWSTGQASGNTIYF. The DNA of the CDR3 is TGTGCCTGGAGTACGGGACAAGCCTCTGGAAACACCATATATTTT.

This chain links TRBV5-1 with TRBJ1-3; D uncertain. The CDR3 runs to 12 residues. Germline CDR1 SGHRS, CDR2 YFSETQ. V was clipped by 4 bases and J by 7 bases, with 9 bases between them. In DNA, the CDR3 is TGCGCCAGCAGCGAGGACGCTAACACCATATATTTT. It is translated as CASSEDANTIYF.

In DNA form, the CDR3 reads TGTGCCAGTAGTATGGCGAGACAGGGGTCCTACGAGCAGTACTTC. This gives the protein CASSMARQGSYEQYF. V gene TRBV19 combines with J gene TRBJ2-7, with 8 bases fitting TRBD1. CDR3 size: 15 residues. Germline CDR1 LNHDA, CDR2 SQIVND (reference sequence). J lost 1 base, V lost 3 bases, and 5 bases had no gene match. Supplemented by reference TRBV19 and TRBJ2-7, the full variable domain reads DGGITQSPKYLFRKEGQNVTLSCEQNLNHDAMYWYRQDPGQGLRLIYYSQIVNDFQKGDIAEGYSVSREKKESFPLTVTSAQKNPTAFYLCASSMARQGSYEQYFGPGTRLTVT.

The chain joins TRBV5-4 to TRBJ1-1; 8 bases are shared with TRBD1. V gave up 0 bases and J gave up 4 bases; unmatched junction bases: 11. The CDR3 is 17 residues long. The germline gives CDR1 SGHNT, CDR2 YYREEE (reference sequence). The CDR3 DNA sequence: TGTGCCAGCAGCTTGGGGGGAACGGACAGGGTAGGCACTGAAGCTTTCTTT. Translating gives CASSLGGTDRVGTEAFF.

The chain has TRBV18 and TRBJ2-7; D might be TRBD1 (5 bases). Germline CDR1 is KGHSH and CDR2 is LQKENI. This CDR3 spans 14 amino acids. V was trimmed by 2 bases and J by 4 bases, leaving 12 bases between them. CDR3 in amino acids: CASSPFRAFYEQYF. Written as DNA, the CDR3 is TGTGCCAGCTCACCATTCAGGGCCTTTTACGAGCAGTACTTC.

Only a few counts were recorded for this clone. The sample carries other DNA sequences with the same CDR3. This chain joins TRBV2 and TRBJ1-1; no reliable D call. Germline-derived CDR1 and CDR2 are SNHLY and FYNNEI. The CDR3 consists of 13 residues. V was pared by 0 bases and J by 4 bases, with 6 bases between. The CDR3 DNA is TGTGCCAGCAGTGAAGCCCCGGGCACTGAAGCTTTCTTT. This gives the protein CASSEAPGTEAFF. The complete variable domain, with remaining parts taken from reference TRBV2 and TRBJ1-1, reads EPEVTQTPSHQVTQMGQEVILRCVPISNHLYFYWYRQILGQKVEFLVSFYNNEISEKSEIFDDQFSVERPDGSNFTLKIRSTKLEDSAMYFCASSEAPGTEAFFGQGTRLTVV.

This chain links TRBV5-1 with TRBJ2-6; D may be TRBD1 (5 bases). Trimming left V 3 bases short and J 2 bases short, with 18 bases between. Germline assignment: CDR1 SGHRS and CDR2 YFSETQ. This CDR3 region has 18 residues. The CDR3 coding sequence is TGCGCCAGCAGCTGGGCCCGCGCCAAAGGGGCTGGGGCCAACGTCCTGACTTTC. This gives the protein CASSWARAKGAGANVLTF.

The rearrangement joins TRBV4-2 to TRBJ1-2; D ambiguous. The V gene's germline CDR1 is LGHNA and CDR2 YNFKEQ. The CDR3 extends over 13 amino acids. Trimming shortened V by 2 bases and J by 13 bases, and 17 bases separated the two germline ends. Here the CDR3 reads CASSQITTSPGTF. CDR3 DNA: TGTGCCAGCAGCCAAATAACGACCTCCCCAGGCACCTTC.

The chain couples TRBV7-6 to TRBJ1-1, with D perhaps TRBD1 (6 bases). Germline V gene data show CDR1 as SGHVS and CDR2 as FNYEAQ. The V and J ends lost 0 bases and 6 bases respectively, with 8 bases between them. The CDR3 length is 13 residues. CDR3 bases: TGTGCCAGCAGCTTAGCTAGGACAGCTGAAGCTTTCTTT. Translation: CASSLARTAEAFF.

The rearrangement joins TRBV7-3 to TRBJ2-1; 8 bases are shared with TRBD2. CDR3 size: 15 residues. Germline V gene sequence: CDR1 SGHTA, CDR2 FQGTGA. After removal of 1 base from V and 7 bases from J, the junction contained 6 bases not matched to a gene. This CDR3 is CASSLSGGRGNEQFF. In DNA form, the CDR3 reads TGTGCCAGCAGCTTAAGCGGGGGGCGAGGAAATGAGCAGTTCTTC.

The genes are TRBV2 and TRBJ2-1, with unresolved D. The V and J ends lost 3 bases and 3 bases respectively, with 9 bases between them. This CDR3 is 14 amino acids long. Germline-derived CDR1 and CDR2 are SNHLY and FYNNEI. CDR3 DNA: TGTGCCAGCAGTGATGAGGCCAGCTACAATGAGCAGTTCTTC. It yields the protein CASSDEASYNEQFF.

About this clone: The sample holds other DNA sequences that translate to the same CDR3. This chain joins TRBV27 and TRBJ1-3; unclear D gene. The CDR3 totals 13 residues. The germline V and J ends were trimmed by 2 bases and 0 bases, with 2 bases remaining between them. Looked up from germline, CDR1 is MNHEY and CDR2 is SMNVEV (reference sequence). The chain's CDR3 is CASSLSSGNTIYF. The DNA of the CDR3 is TGTGCCAGCAGTTTAAGCTCTGGAAACACCATATATTTT.

The rearrangement joins TRBV7-3 to TRBJ2-2; TRBD2 is a possible D gene (6 bases). The CDR3 consists of 16 residues. V gave up 6 bases and J gave up 0 bases, with 14 bases separating them. Germline lookup yields CDR1 SGHTA and CDR2 FQGTGA. Here the CDR3 DNA reads TGTGCCAGCAGAGCAAACGGAGGGACGAACACCGGGGAGCTGTTTTTT. Protein sequence: CASRANGGTNTGELFF.

This clone was recorded a few times. The rearrangement links TRBV2 to TRBJ1-3; D gene uncertain. This CDR3 region has 15 residues. Germline CDR1 is SNHLY and CDR2 is FYNNEI. The ends were cut back, 3 bases at V and 0 bases at J, with 9 bases in the middle. CDR3 sequence: CASSDLGYSGNTIYF. CDR3 coding DNA: TGTGCCAGCAGTGACCTCGGGTACTCTGGAAACACCATATATTTT.